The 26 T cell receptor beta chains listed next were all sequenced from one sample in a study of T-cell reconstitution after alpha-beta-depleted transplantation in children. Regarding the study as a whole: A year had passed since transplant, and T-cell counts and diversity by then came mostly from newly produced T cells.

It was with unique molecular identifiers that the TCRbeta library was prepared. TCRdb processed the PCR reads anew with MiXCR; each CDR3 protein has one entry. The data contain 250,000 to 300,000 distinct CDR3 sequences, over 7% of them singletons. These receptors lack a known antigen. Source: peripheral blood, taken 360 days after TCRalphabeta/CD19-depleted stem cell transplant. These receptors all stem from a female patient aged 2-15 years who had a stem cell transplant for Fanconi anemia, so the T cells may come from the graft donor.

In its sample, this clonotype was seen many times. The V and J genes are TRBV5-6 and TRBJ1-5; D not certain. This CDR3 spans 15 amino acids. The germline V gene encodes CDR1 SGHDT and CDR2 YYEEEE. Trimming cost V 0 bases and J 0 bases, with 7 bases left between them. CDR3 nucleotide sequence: TGTGCCAGCAGCTTGGAAGGGTATAGCAATCAGCCCCAGCATTTT. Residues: CASSLEGYSNQPQHF. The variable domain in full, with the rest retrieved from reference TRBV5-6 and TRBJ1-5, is DAGVTQSPTHLIKTRGQQVTLRCSPKSGHDTVSWYQQALGQGPQFIFQYYEEEERQRGNFPDRFSGHQFPNYSSELNVNALLLGDSALYLCASSLEGYSNQPQHFGDGTRLSIL.

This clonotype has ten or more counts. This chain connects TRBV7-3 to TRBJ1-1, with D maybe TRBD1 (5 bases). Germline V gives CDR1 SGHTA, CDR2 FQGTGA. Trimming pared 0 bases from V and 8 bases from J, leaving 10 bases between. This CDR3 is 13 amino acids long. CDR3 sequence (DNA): TGTGCCAGCAGCTTAACCGACCCAGGGGAAGCTTTCTTT. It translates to CASSLTDPGEAFF.

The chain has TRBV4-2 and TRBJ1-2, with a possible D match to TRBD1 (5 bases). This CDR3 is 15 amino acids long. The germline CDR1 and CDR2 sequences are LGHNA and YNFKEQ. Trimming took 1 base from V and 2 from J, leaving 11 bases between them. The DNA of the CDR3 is TGTGCCAGCAGCCAAGCAACAGGAGAGAACTATGGCTACACCTTC. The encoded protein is CASSQATGENYGYTF.

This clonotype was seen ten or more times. The CDR3: CASSYEPDVYGYTF. For the CDR3, the DNA is TGTGCCAGCAGTTACGAGCCGGATGTCTATGGCTACACCTTC. V usage is TRBV6-5 and J usage is TRBJ1-2; D is unclear. The CDR3 runs to 14 residues. Germline V gene sequence: CDR1 MNHEY, CDR2 SVGAGI. The germline V and J ends were trimmed by 2 bases and 4 bases, with 11 bases remaining between them.

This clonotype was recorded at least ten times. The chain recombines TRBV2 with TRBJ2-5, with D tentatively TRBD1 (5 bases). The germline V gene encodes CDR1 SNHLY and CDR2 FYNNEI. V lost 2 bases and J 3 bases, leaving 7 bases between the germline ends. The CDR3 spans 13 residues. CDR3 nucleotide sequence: TGTGCCAGCAGTGAAATCAGGGAAGAGACCCAGTACTTC. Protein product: CASSEIREETQYF.

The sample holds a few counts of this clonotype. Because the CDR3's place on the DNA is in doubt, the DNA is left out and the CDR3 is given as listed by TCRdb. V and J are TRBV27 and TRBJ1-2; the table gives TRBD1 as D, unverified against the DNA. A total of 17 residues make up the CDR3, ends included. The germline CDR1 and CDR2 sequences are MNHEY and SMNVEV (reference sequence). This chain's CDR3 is CASSLSFGAGTGDGYTF.

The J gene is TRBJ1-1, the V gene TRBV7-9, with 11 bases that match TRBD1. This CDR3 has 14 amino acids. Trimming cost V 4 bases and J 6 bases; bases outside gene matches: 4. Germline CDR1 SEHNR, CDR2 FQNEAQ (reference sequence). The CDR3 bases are TGTGCCAGCAGCTCTGGGGGACAGGGGGCTGAAGCTTTCTTT. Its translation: CASSSGGQGAEAFF.

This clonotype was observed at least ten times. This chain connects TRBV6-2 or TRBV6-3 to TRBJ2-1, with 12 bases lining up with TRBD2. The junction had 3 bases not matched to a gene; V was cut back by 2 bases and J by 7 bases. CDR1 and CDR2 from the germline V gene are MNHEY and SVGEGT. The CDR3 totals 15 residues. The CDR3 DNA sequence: TGTGCCAGCAGTTACGGACTAGCGGGGTGGAATGAGCAGTTCTTC. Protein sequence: CASSYGLAGWNEQFF.

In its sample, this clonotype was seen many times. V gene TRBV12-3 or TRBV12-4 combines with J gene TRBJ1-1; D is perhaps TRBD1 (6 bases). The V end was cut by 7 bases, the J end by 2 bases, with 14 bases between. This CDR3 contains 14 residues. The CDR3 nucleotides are TGTGCCAGCACTGACCACAGGGAAAACACTGAAGCTTTCTTT. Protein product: CASTDHRENTEAFF.

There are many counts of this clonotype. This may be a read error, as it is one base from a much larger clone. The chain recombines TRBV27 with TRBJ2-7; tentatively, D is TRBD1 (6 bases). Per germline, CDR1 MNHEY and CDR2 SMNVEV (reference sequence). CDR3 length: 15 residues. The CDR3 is CGTRPQGTWGGEQYF. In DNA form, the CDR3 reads TGTGGCACACGGCCTCAGGGGACCTGGGGTGGCGAGCAGTACTTC.

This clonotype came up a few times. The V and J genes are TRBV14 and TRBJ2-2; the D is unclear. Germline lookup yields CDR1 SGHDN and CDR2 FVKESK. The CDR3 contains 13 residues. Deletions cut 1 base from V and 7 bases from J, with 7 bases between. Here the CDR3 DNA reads TGTGCCAGCAGCCAAGTAATGGTCGGGGAGCTGTTTTTT. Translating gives CASSQVMVGELFF.

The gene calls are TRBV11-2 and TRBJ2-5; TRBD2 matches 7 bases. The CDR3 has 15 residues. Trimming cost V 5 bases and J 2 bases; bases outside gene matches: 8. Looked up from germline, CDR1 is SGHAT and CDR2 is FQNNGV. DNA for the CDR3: TGTGCCAGCAGCGGCTTCCGGGGACTACAAGAGACCCAGTACTTC. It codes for CASSGFRGLQETQYF.

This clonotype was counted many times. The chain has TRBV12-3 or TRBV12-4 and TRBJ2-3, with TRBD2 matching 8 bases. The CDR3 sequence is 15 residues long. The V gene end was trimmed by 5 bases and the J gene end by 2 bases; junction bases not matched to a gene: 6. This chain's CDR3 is CASSPGTSSTDTQYF. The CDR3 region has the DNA TGTGCCAGCAGTCCGGGGACTAGTTCCACAGATACGCAGTATTTT.

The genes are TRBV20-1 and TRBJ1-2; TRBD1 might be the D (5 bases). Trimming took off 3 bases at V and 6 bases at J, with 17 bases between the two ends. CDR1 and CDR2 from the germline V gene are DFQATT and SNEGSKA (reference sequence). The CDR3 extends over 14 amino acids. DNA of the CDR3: TGCAGTGCTAGCCCGGGACCTTCGAAGGATGGCTACACCTTC. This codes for CSASPGPSKDGYTF.

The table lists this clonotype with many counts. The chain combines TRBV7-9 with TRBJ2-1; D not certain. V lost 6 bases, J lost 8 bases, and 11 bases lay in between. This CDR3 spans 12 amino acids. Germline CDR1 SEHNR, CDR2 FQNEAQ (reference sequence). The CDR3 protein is CASRESRDEQFF. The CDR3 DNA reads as TGTGCCAGCAGAGAATCTCGGGATGAGCAGTTCTTC.

CDR3 loop: CASSYSEGRDTEAFF. The CDR3 region has the DNA TGTGCCAGCAGTTACTCGGAGGGTCGAGACACTGAAGCTTTCTTT. The rearrangement links TRBV6-2 or TRBV6-3 to TRBJ1-1; no clear D gene. The CDR3 is made up of 15 amino acids. Germline V lookup: CDR1 MNHEY, CDR2 SVGEGT. V was pared by 0 bases and J by 3 bases, with 11 bases between.

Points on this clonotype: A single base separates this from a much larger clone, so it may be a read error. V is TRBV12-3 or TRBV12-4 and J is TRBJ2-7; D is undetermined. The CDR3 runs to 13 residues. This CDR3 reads CASSFSGPYGQYF. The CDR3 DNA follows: TGTGCCAGCAGTTTCTCCGGGCCCTACGGGCAGTACTTC.

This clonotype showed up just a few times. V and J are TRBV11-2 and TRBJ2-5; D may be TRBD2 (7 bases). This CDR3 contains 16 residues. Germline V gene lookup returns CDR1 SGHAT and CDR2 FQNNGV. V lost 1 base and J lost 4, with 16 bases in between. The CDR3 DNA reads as TGTGCCAGCAGCTTAGTTGGAGGGGGGGCACTAGAGACCCAGTACTTC. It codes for CASSLVGGGALETQYF.

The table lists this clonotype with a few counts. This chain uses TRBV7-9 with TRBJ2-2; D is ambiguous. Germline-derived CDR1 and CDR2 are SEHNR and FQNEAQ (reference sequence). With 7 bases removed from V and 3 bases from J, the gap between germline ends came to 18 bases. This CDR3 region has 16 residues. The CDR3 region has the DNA TGTGCCAGCAAAACAAAGGAGCTCTCGGACACCGGGGAGCTGTTTTTT. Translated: CASKTKELSDTGELFF.

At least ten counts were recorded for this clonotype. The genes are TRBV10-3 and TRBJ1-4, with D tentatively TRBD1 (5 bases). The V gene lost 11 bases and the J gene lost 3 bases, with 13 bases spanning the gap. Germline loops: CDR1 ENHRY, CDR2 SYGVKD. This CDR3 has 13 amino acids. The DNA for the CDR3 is TGTGCCGGACCGGGGCAGTCTAATGAAAAACTGTTTTTT. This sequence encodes CAGPGQSNEKLFF.

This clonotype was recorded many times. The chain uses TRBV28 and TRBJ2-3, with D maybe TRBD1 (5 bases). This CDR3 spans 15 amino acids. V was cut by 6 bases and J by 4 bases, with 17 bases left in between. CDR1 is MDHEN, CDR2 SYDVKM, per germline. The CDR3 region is CASSLTAYPSDTQYF. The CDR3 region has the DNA TGTGCCAGCAGCCTGACAGCTTATCCGTCAGATACGCAGTATTTT.

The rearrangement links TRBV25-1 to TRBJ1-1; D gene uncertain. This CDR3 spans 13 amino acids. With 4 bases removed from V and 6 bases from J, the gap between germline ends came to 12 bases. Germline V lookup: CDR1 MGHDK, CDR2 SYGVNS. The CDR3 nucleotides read TGTGCCAGCAGTGGATTCCAAAAATCTGAAGCTTTCTTT. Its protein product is CASSGFQKSEAFF.

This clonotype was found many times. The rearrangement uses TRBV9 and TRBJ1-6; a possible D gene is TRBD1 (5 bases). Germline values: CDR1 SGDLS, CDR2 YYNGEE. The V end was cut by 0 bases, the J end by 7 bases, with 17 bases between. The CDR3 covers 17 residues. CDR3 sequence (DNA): TGTGCCAGCAGCGTAGACCCCGGCGGGGGGGAAAATTCACCCCTCCACTTT. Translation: CASSVDPGGGENSPLHF.

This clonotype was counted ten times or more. The CDR3 loop reads CSAIPHWNEKLFF. The CDR3 nucleotides are TGCAGTGCGATACCCCACTGGAATGAAAAACTGTTTTTT. This chain links TRBV20-1 with TRBJ1-4; D is unclear. The germline V gene encodes CDR1 DFQATT and CDR2 SNEGSKA (reference sequence). CDR3 length: 13 amino acids. The V and J ends lost 6 bases and 5 bases respectively, with 13 bases between them.

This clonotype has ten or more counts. Written as DNA, the CDR3 is TGTGCCAGCAGTTTATTCAGGAATCAGCCCCAGCATTTT. This encodes CASSLFRNQPQHF. V gene TRBV27 combines with J gene TRBJ1-5; D remains ambiguous. CDR1 is MNHEY, CDR2 SMNVEV, per germline (reference sequence). V shed 1 base and J shed 4 bases, with 5 bases lying between them. The length of the CDR3 is 13 residues.

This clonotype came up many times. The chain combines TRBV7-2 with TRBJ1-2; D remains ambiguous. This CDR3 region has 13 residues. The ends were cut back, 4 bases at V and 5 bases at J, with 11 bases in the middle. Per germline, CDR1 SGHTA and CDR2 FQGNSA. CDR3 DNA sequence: TGTGCCAGCAGCTCCCTCGCCTCATATGGCTACACCTTC. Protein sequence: CASSSLASYGYTF.